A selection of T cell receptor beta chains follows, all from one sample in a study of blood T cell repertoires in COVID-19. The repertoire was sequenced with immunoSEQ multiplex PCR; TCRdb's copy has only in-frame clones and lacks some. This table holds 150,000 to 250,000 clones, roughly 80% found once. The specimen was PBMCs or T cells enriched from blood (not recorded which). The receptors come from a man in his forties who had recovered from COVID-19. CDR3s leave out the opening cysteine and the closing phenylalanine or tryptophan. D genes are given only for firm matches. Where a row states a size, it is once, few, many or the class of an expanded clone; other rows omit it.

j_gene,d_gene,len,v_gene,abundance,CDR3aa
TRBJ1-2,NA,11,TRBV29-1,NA,SVGGRVKDGYT
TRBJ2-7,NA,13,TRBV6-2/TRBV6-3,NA,ASSYSAGVAYEQY
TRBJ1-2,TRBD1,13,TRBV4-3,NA,ASSQDLQGGYGYT
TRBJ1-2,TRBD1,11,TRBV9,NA,ASSGAGGNGYT
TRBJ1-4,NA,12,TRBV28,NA,ASGVGSLNEKLF
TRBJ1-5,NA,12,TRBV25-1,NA,ASSEQGLGQPQH
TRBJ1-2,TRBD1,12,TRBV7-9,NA,ASSSRGPSYGYT
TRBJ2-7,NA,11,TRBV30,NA,ASTKKGFVEQY
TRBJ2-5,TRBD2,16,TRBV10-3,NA,AISESVIAGPYQETQY
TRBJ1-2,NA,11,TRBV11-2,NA,ASSRLSGAGYT
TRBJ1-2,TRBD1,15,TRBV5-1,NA,ASSFGQGQILNYGYT
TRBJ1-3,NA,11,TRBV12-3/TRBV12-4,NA,ASSLNRGNTIY
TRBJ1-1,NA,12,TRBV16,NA,ASSQSGRNTEAF
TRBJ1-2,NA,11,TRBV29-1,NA,SVEYGVPYGYT
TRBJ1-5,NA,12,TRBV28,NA,ASSDRAFNQPQH
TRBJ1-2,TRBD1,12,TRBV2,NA,ASSITGGIYGYT
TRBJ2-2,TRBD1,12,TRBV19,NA,ASRLTGSTGELF
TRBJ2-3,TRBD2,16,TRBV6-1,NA,ASSVTSGAPTSTDTQY
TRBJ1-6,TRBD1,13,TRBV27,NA,ASSFGAGGGSPLH
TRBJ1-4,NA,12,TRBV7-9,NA,ASSSRDPGRKLF
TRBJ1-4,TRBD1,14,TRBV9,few,ASSVGTALRAEKLF
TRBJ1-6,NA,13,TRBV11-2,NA,ASSSGTQGRSPLH
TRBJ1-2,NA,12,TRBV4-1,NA,ASSQVGGVYGYT
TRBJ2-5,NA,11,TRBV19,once,ASRGLVGETQY
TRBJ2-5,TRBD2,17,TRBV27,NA,ASSLSIGSGLGFWETQY
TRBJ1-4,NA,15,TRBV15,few,ATSRGLTTSYNEKLF
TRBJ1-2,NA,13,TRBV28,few,ASSLEAGEGYGYT
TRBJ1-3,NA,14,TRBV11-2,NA,ASSLDRGSSGNTIY
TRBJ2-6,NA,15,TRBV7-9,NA,ASSLAVGGSGANVLT
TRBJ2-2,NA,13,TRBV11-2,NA,ASSRRTDSTGELF
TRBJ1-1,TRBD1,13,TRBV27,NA,ASSSPGQGATEAF
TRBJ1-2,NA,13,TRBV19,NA,ASSNLPSSVYGYT
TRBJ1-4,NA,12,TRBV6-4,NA,ASPICGGDEKLF
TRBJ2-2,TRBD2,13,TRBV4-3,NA,ASSQGGTSAGELF
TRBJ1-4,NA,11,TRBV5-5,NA,ASSLGANEKLF
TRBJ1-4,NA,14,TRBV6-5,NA,ASSYWGTSGNEKLF
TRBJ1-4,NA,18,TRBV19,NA,ASSPPVTTGMSATNEKLF
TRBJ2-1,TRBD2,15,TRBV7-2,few,ASSPGTSAPHYNEQF
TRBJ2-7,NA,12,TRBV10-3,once,AISGSGNGYEQY
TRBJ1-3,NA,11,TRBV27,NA,ACFRISGNTIY
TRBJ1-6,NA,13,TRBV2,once,ASSIQAMGNSPLH
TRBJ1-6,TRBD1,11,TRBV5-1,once,ASSLDRESPLH
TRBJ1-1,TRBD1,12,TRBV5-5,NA,ASSTGASVTEAF
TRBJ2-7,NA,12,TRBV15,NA,ATSRARQGYEQY
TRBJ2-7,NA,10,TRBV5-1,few,ASSLQGYEQY
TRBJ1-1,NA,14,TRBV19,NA,ASSLNGGHGNTEAF
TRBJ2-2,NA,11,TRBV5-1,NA,ASSLGRTGELF
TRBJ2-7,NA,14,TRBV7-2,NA,ASSAEEGLTYYEQY